The 29 T cell receptor beta chains given below trace back to one sample, sequenced in a study of blood T cell repertoires in COVID-19. The table came from immunoSEQ multiplex PCR; TCRdb's copy has only in-frame clones and leaves some out. The sample has about 79,000 clones; more than 85% are singletons. Material: peripheral blood. The source of these receptors is a man aged 70 or older with active or convalescent COVID-19.

Of note for this clone: One end of the junction is discordant with germline, which a read error may explain. The chain joins TRBV5-1 to TRBJ2-3; 9 bases fit TRBD1. Germline V gives CDR1 SGHRS, CDR2 YFSETQ. This CDR3 has 14 amino acids. CDR3 protein: CASSLGQGPDTQYF. CDR3 DNA: TGCGCCAGCAGTTTGGGACAGGGCCCAGATACGCAGTATTTT.

This rearrangement joins TRBV7-9 to TRBJ2-7, with TRBD1 as a possible D gene (6 bases). Germline CDR1 and CDR2: SEHNR and FQNEAQ (reference sequence). The CDR3 has 16 residues. Trimming left V 0 bases short and J 2 bases short, with 14 bases between. DNA for the CDR3: TGTGCCAGCAGCTTAGCGTTACGGACAGACCCCTACGAGCAGTACTTC. Translated: CASSLALRTDPYEQYF.

J is TRBJ2-7 and V is TRBV7-3; 7 bases align to TRBD2. The CDR3 contains 14 residues. V gave up 0 bases and J gave up 2 bases; unmatched junction bases: 1. Germline CDR1 and CDR2: SGHTA and FQGTGA. The CDR3 DNA is TGTGCCAGCAGCTTAACGGGGGGGACCTACGAGCAGTACTTC. Translation: CASSLTGGTYEQYF.

V usage is TRBV28 and J usage is TRBJ1-5; tentatively, D is TRBD1 (5 bases). This CDR3 contains 15 residues. The germline CDR1 and CDR2 sequences are MDHEN and SYDVKM. V dropped 5 bases and J dropped 2 bases, with 13 bases sitting between them. The CDR3 nucleotides read TGTGCCAGCAGTCTCTCGGGGGTGGGCAATCAGCCCCAGCATTTT. Protein: CASSLSGVGNQPQHF.

The V call is TRBV28, the J call TRBJ2-7; D may be TRBD1 (6 bases). V dropped 10 bases and J dropped 1 base, with 14 bases sitting between them. The CDR3 has 13 amino acids. Germline V gene lookup returns CDR1 MDHEN and CDR2 SYDVKM. The CDR3 spells CAIQFGTSYEQYF. The CDR3 DNA follows: TGTGCCATTCAGTTTGGGACATCCTACGAGCAGTACTTC.

The chain employs TRBV29-1 and TRBJ2-4; tentative D call: TRBD1 (5 bases). Per germline, CDR1 SQVTM and CDR2 ANQGSEA. The CDR3 loop spans 11 amino acids. V gave up 3 bases and J gave up 6 bases, with 6 bases separating them. The CDR3: CSVDTGNIQYF. CDR3 sequence (DNA): TGCAGCGTTGATACAGGAAACATTCAGTACTTC.

The rearrangement links TRBV19 to TRBJ2-7; D possibly corresponds to TRBD2 (7 bases). From germline, CDR1 is LNHDA and CDR2 SQIVND (reference sequence). The CDR3 sequence is 13 residues long. V was clipped by 8 bases and J by 5 bases, with 16 bases between them. The CDR3 DNA sequence: TGTGCCAGTTCCCCCTGGGGGGGCAACGAGCAGTACTTC. Translated, it gives CASSPWGGNEQYF.

This clone was observed a handful of times. The chain has TRBV28 and TRBJ1-5, with 9 bases aligning to TRBD1. Germline CDR1 is MDHEN and CDR2 is SYDVKM. The length of the CDR3 is 15 residues. V gave up 6 bases and J gave up 4 bases; unmatched junction bases: 7. The CDR3 region is CASSTQGTGNQPQHF. CDR3 DNA: TGTGCCAGCAGCACACAGGGGACAGGGAATCAGCCCCAGCATTTT.

The chain uses TRBV6-5 and TRBJ1-3, with D hard to call. The CDR3 has 15 amino acids. CDR1 is MNHEY and CDR2 is SVGAGI in the germline V gene. Trimming stripped 5 bases from V and 0 bases from J, with 11 bases between. The CDR3 bases are TGTGCCAGCAGTAGCCAGCGGATCTCTGGAAACACCATATATTTT. Its translation is CASSSQRISGNTIYF.

This sequence joins TRBV5-8 and TRBJ1-1; the D gene is possibly TRBD1 (6 bases). The germline V gene encodes CDR1 SGHTS and CDR2 YDEGEE. The V end lost 4 bases, the J end lost 3 bases, and 19 bases lay between the germline ends. This CDR3 is 16 amino acids long. For the CDR3, the DNA is TGTGCCAGCAGCCCACGGTGGCAGGGGACGCACACTGAAGCTTTCTTT. Translating gives CASSPRWQGTHTEAFF.

The rearrangement links TRBV28 to TRBJ2-7; 9 nucleotides align to TRBD1. The length of the CDR3 is 17 residues. Per the germline V gene, CDR1 is MDHEN and CDR2 is SYDVKM. With 6 bases clipped from V and 6 bases from J, the junction kept 18 bases outside the gene matches. The CDR3 nucleotides are TGTGCCAGCAGCCCCGACCCCCGGGGACAGGGAAGGAGCGAGCAGTACTTC. This codes for CASSPDPRGQGRSEQYF.

The chain links TRBV19 to TRBJ2-7; TRBD1 matches at 10 bases. The CDR3 has 13 residues. Germline V gene lookup returns CDR1 LNHDA and CDR2 SQIVND (reference sequence). J was trimmed by 4 bases and V by 9 bases; bases with no gene match: 6. CDR3 in DNA: TGTGCCAGCTCACGGGACAGGGGTTACGAGCAGTACTTC. Protein product: CASSRDRGYEQYF.

This chain connects TRBV27 to TRBJ1-5; D call uncertain. The germline gives CDR1 MNHEY, CDR2 SMNVEV (reference sequence). V lost 2 bases and J lost 1, with 18 bases in between. The CDR3 is made up of 18 amino acids. The CDR3 sequence: CASSLVPRHRGSNQPQHF. Written as DNA, the CDR3 is TGTGCCAGCAGTTTAGTCCCCCGCCACCGCGGGAGCAATCAGCCCCAGCATTTT.

The chain recombines TRBV2 with TRBJ2-7; 12 bases match TRBD1. This CDR3 has 15 residues. V lost 6 bases, J lost 6 bases, and 9 bases stayed unmatched. Per germline, CDR1 SNHLY and CDR2 FYNNEI. CDR3 bases: TGTGCCAGCAGCGATCCGGGACAGGGGGCGGGCGAGCAGTACTTC. It specifies CASSDPGQGAGEQYF.

The chain carries TRBV3-1 (or the pseudogene TRBV3-2) and TRBJ2-5; weak D call: TRBD1 (7 bases). V was trimmed by 4 bases and J by 7 bases, leaving 19 bases between them. This CDR3 is built from 15 residues. Germline CDR1 LGHDT, CDR2 YNNKEL (reference sequence). The CDR3 region is CASSPTPGGGGTQYF. CDR3 nucleotides: TGTGCCAGCAGCCCGACTCCAGGGGGAGGAGGGACCCAGTACTTC.

V is TRBV21-1 and J is TRBJ1-1. TRBV21-1 is deemed a pseudogene. CDR3 length: 18 residues. In DNA, the CDR3 is TGTGCCAGCAGCCGGGCGGGGACGAACACGGGGCTTAACACTGAAGCTTTCTTT. It is translated as CASSRAGTNTGLNTEAFF.

The rearrangement uses TRBV28 and TRBJ1-3, with D possibly TRBD1 on 5 matching bases. Germline-derived CDR1 and CDR2 are MDHEN and SYDVKM. The CDR3 extends over 16 amino acids. V lost 4 bases and J 2 bases, leaving 15 bases between the germline ends. CDR3: CASSSLSGTPGNTIYF. Written as DNA, the CDR3 is TGTGCCAGCAGTTCCCTTTCTGGGACTCCTGGAAACACCATATATTTT. The whole variable domain, remainder taken from reference TRBV28 and TRBJ1-3, is DVKVTQSSRYLVKRTGEKVFLECVQDMDHENMFWYRQDPGLGLRLIYFSYDVKMKEKGDIPEGYSVSREKKERFSLILESASTNQTSMYLCASSSLSGTPGNTIYFGEGSWLTVV.

This sequence joins TRBV11-2 and TRBJ1-3, with 7 bases aligning to TRBD1. The CDR3 has 16 amino acids. Germline V gene sequence: CDR1 SGHAT, CDR2 FQNNGV. V shed 5 bases and J 2 bases; nucleotides not matched to a gene: 9. For the CDR3, the DNA is TGTGCCAGCAGCCCATTTTCCGGGACAGCTGGAAACACCATATATTTT. It encodes CASSPFSGTAGNTIYF.

This sequence joins TRBV19 and TRBJ1-1, with 12 bases fitting TRBD1. V dropped 8 bases and J dropped 4; count of bases not matched to a gene: 2. Germline CDR1 LNHDA, CDR2 SQIVND (reference sequence). The CDR3 is 13 residues long. The CDR3 here is CASGTGGVTEAFF. For the CDR3, the DNA is TGTGCCAGTGGGACAGGGGGCGTCACTGAAGCTTTCTTT.

This clone has only one observation. This sequence joins TRBV5-1 and TRBJ2-5; D might be TRBD2 (5 bases). Trimming cost V 4 bases and J 4 bases, with 11 bases left between them. This CDR3 has 13 residues. The germline gives CDR1 SGHRS, CDR2 YFSETQ. The CDR3 DNA reads TGCGCCAGCAGCGGGCAAGGACTAGAGACCCAGTACTTC. It specifies CASSGQGLETQYF.

This chain links TRBV10-2 with TRBJ2-1; 11 positions match TRBD1. This CDR3 contains 14 residues. Unmatched junction bases numbered 10, after V lost 6 bases and J lost 12 bases. Germline V gene data show CDR1 as WSHSY and CDR2 as SAAADI. This chain's CDR3 is CASRGGQGEVWQFF. The CDR3 DNA is TGCGCCAGCAGGGGGGGACAGGGGGAGGTTTGGCAGTTCTTC.

The chain carries TRBV10-3 and TRBJ1-2; D not certain. The V and J ends lost 2 bases and 8 bases respectively, with 12 bases between them. Germline CDR1 reads ENHRY; CDR2 reads SYGVKD. The CDR3 has 13 amino acids. The DNA for the CDR3 is TGTGCCATCAGTGAGGGGCAGATCGTAGGCTACACCTTC. It encodes CAISEGQIVGYTF.

The J gene is TRBJ1-2, the V gene TRBV6-6; no clear D. The CDR3 has 12 amino acids. Trimming took off 7 bases at V and 8 bases at J, with 14 bases between the two ends. CDR1 and CDR2 (germline): MNHNY, SVGAGI (reference sequence). The CDR3 DNA sequence: TGTGCCAGCACCTACGAAGTGAGAGGCTACACCTTC. Its translation: CASTYEVRGYTF.

J is TRBJ2-1 and V is TRBV28; weak D call: TRBD2 (5 bases). Germline CDR1 and CDR2: MDHEN and SYDVKM. V was pared by 3 bases and J by 6 bases, with 15 bases between. This CDR3 has 15 residues. CDR3 in DNA: TGTGCCAGCAGTTTTCTGGAGAAGCGGATCAATGAGCAGTTCTTC. This encodes CASSFLEKRINEQFF. The variable domain in full, completed from reference TRBV28 and TRBJ2-1, reads DVKVTQSSRYLVKRTGEKVFLECVQDMDHENMFWYRQDPGLGLRLIYFSYDVKMKEKGDIPEGYSVSREKKERFSLILESASTNQTSMYLCASSFLEKRINEQFFGPGTRLTVL.

The chain joins TRBV25-1 to TRBJ1-2, with D possibly being TRBD1 (5 bases). Germline-derived CDR1 and CDR2 are MGHDK and SYGVNS. The V end lost 4 bases, the J end lost 7 bases, and 13 bases lay between the germline ends. The CDR3 has 13 residues. The CDR3 DNA reads TGTGCCAGCAGTGTGGACGTCGGGGGTGGCTACACCTTC. It translates to CASSVDVGGGYTF.

A word on this clone: One junction end disagrees with the germline gene, perhaps due to a read error. This sequence joins TRBV30 and TRBJ1-1, with 7 positions matching TRBD1. Germline V gene data show CDR1 as GTSNPN and CDR2 as SVGIG (reference sequence). CDR3 length: 15 amino acids. The CDR3, as DNA: TGTGCCTGGAGTCGGGGCGGCAGGGGGGCGCCTGAGGCTTTCTTT. This gives the protein CAWSRGGRGAPEAFF.

J is TRBJ1-1 and V is TRBV13; D remains unclear. The CDR3 covers 13 residues. V lost 1 base to trimming and J lost 8 bases, with 11 bases between them. Germline V gene sequence: CDR1 PRHDT, CDR2 FYEKMQ (reference sequence). For the CDR3, the DNA is TGTGCCAGCAGCTTAGATGGAGGTCTAGAAGCTTTCTTT. This gives the protein CASSLDGGLEAFF. Using reference TRBV13 and TRBJ1-1 for the parts outside the CDR3, the full variable domain is AAGVIQSPRHLIKEKRETATLKCYPIPRHDTVYWYQQGPGQDPQFLISFYEKMQSDKGSIPDRFSAQQFSDYHSELNMSSLELGDSALYFCASSLDGGLEAFFGQGTRLTVV.

The genes are TRBV2 and TRBJ1-5; 8 bases fit TRBD1. The V and J ends lost 0 bases and 0 bases, in that order; junction bases with no gene match: 1. Germline CDR1 SNHLY, CDR2 FYNNEI. The CDR3 has 16 amino acids. The CDR3 is CASSEAGQASNQPQHF. The CDR3 coding sequence is TGTGCCAGCAGTGAAGCGGGACAGGCTAGCAATCAGCCCCAGCATTTT.

In its sample, this clone was seen a few times. The V call is TRBV30, the J call TRBJ2-1; 8 nucleotides agree with TRBD1. V shed 0 bases, J shed 6 bases, and the junction held 13 bases outside the gene matches. Looked up from germline, CDR1 is GTSNPN and CDR2 is SVGIG (reference sequence). The CDR3 contains 17 residues. As DNA, the CDR3 is TGTGCCTGGAGTGTACTAAGATCCGGGACAGGCCGCAATGAGCAGTTCTTC. It codes for CAWSVLRSGTGRNEQFF.